In this sample, the clone carrying this T cell receptor beta chain turned up many times. Its matching antigen is unknown. Germline assignment: CDR1 MNHEY and CDR2 SVGAGI. V lost 5 bases to trimming and J lost 4 bases; unmatched junction nucleotides: 9. This CDR3 region has 15 residues. The source of the sample is a study of naive and memory T cell subsets. Study findings and constraints: The RNA method is potentially sensitive to activation and differentiation changes.

The library had UMIs added by 3' ligation of an oligonucleotide to TCR cDNA. Ligated cDNA underwent four rounds of PCR with nested alpha and beta constant region primers and SP2. One entry per CDR3 protein, called by TCRdb with MiXCR from the 5' RACE reads. Of roughly 56,000 distinct CDR3 sequences listed, approximately 7.2% are singletons. The clonotype was recovered from a male donor in good health. The chain couples TRBV6-5 to TRBJ1-1; 8 bases agree with TRBD1. The CDR3 region has the DNA TGTGCCAGCAGTACCCTAAGGGACAGGTCCACTGAAGCTTTCTTT. It codes for CASSTLRDRSTEAFF.